This TCR beta chain emerged from a study of blood T cell repertoires in COVID-19 (dated by TCRdb to 2020 to 2021). Notes on the research overall: The collaborator samples originated in the United States, Italy and Spain and spanned the acute and convalescent phases of COVID-19. The prospective study material was composed of cDNA or gDNA derived from T cells, B-cell-depleted T cells, or PBMCs. Subjects who had been exposed to COVID-19, were actively infected with it, or had recovered from it provided the deeply sampled blood TCRbeta repertoires that made up the dataset. The repertoires were released in a freely available public database meant as a resource for research on the immune response to SARS-CoV-2. Samples were obtained from the ongoing ImmuneRACE study (first 160 participants) and from over a thousand subjects provided by 6 global collaborators. Nearly every sample came with metadata listing a de-identified subject ID, COVID-19 status, age in years and sex. Where available, HLA class I and class II types were obtained from metadata supplied by the sample provider rather than from assay-based typing. What the study reported, not specific to this receptor: Clinical and demographic metadata were provided uncurated, with the amount varying by source and participant.

A second Seattle source provided samples from volunteer blood donors who had recovered from COVID-19. Each collaborating institution followed its own protocols to collect whole blood in K2EDTA tubes. Collaborator samples were shipped for TCRbeta analysis as frozen whole blood, isolated PBMCs, or DNA extracted from either sample type. This clone was found many times. Its antigen remains undetermined. No much larger clone exists at a distance of one base, and base qualities are not known. The immunoSEQ Assay, a bias-controlled multiplex PCR, was used to amplify TCRbeta CDR3 regions from genomic DNA. Turning to the authors' computational methods: The number of nucleated cells in each sample was estimated by amplification of reference gene primers within the assay. To quantify the absolute abundance of each unique TCRbeta CDR3 rearrangement, sequence reads were collapsed and filtered. For each sample, productive Simpson clonality was calculated as the square root of Simpson's diversity index across productive rearrangements. The clones in this table, taken by TCRdb from immuneACCESS, are in-frame only. Not every clone is retained; where verified, under half of the shortfall comes from an unresolved V gene, and the cause of the rest is unknown. V and J calls and clone size follow that table, whereas D and trimming were derived from the DNA. Here the sample has 130,000 to 150,000 clones; under 90% occur a single time. Clones ranked in the top ten supply 3.5% of the sample.

Trimming removed 5 bases from V and 4 bases from J; the gene matches leave 9 bases unexplained. CDR1 LGHDT and CDR2 YNNKEL were looked up in the germline V gene (reference sequence). The CDR3 has 16 amino acids, counting the end cysteine and phenylalanine. The read is trimmed to its CDR3 DNA, 48 bases read in frame from base 1. The V gene is TRBV3-1 (or the pseudogene TRBV3-2) and the J gene is TRBJ1-1; 11 central nucleotides agree with TRBD1. Sequenced material: peripheral blood. This receptor was taken from a man between 70 and 80 years old who had recovered from COVID-19. Read as DNA, the sequence is TGTGCCAGCAGCAATAAAGGACAGGGGGCGGTCACTGAAGCTTTCTTT. This sequence encodes CASSNKGQGAVTEAFF.